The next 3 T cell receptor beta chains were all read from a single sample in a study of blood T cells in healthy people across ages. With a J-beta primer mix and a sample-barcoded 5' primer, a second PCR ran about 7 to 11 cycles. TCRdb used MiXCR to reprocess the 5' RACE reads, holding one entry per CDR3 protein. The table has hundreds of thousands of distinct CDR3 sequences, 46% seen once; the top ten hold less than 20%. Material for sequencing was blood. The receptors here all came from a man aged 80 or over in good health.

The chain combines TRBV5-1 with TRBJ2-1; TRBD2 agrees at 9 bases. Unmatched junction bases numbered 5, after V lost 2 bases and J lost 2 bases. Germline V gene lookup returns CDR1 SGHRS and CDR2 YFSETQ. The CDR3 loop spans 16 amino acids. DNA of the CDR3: TGCGCCAGCAGCTTCTTAGCGGGAGCGACCTACAATGAGCAGTTCTTC. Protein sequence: CASSFLAGATYNEQFF.

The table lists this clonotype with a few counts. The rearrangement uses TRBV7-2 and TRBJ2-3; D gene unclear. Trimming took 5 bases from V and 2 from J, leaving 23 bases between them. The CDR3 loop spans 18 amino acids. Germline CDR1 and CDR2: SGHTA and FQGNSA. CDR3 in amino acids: CASSPLGLVMSPTDTQYF. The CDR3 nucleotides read TGTGCCAGCAGCCCTCTGGGCCTGGTGATGTCGCCCACAGATACGCAGTATTTT.

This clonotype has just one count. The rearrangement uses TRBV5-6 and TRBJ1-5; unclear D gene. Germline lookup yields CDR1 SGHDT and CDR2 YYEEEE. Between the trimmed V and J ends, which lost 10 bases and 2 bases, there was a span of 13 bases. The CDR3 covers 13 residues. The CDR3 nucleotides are TGTGCCGAGGAGGGTCCGGGCAATCAGCCCCAGCATTTT. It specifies CAEEGPGNQPQHF.